These T cell receptor beta chains were read from a single sample in a study of radiotherapy plus CTLA-4 blockade in lung cancer. The assay was immunoSEQ multiplex PCR, and TCRdb's table has in-frame clones only and misses some. The data show 62,000 or so clones, 65% to 80% seen once. The source was peripheral blood, collected from a patient treated with radiotherapy plus ipilimumab. These receptors all come from a human donor with non-small cell lung cancer who had a complete response to radiotherapy plus ipilimumab. CDR3s include the opening cysteine and the closing phenylalanine or tryptophan. A D gene is named only where the DNA matches it firmly. Some rows have no size entry. The others give once, few or many, or a class for an expanded clone.

V gene	D gene	clone size	J gene	CDR3 DNA	CDR3 protein
TRBV19	.	.	TRBJ2-2	TGTGCCAGTAGTATTGTTTCCGCGAACACCGGGGAGCTGTTTTTT	CASSIVSANTGELFF
TRBV7-6	.	.	TRBJ1-5	TGTGCCAGCAGCTTATGGGGCCCGCGGGGGCCCCAGCATTTT	CASSLWGPRGPQHF
TRBV2	TRBD1	.	TRBJ2-5	TGTGCCAGCAGGGACCGTGCGGCAGGGGGCGGAGAGACCCAGTACTTC	CASRDRAAGGGETQYF
TRBV9	.	.	TRBJ2-1	TGTGCCAGCAGCGTAGCGGGCGGGGTGACCTACAATGAGCAGTTCTTC	CASSVAGGVTYNEQFF
TRBV27	.	.	TRBJ2-3	TGTGCCAGCAGTACAAGGGAGTCGGGAGTTGGTACGCAGTATTTT	CASSTRESGVGTQYF
TRBV6-1	.	.	TRBJ1-5	TGTGCCAGCAGTGGTACAGGGTCCTTTAGCAATCAGCCCCAGCATTTT	CASSGTGSFSNQPQHF
TRBV5-1	.	.	TRBJ2-5	TGCGCCAGCAGCCCAAGGACGGACCGACCGGGAGAGACCCAGTACTTC	CASSPRTDRPGETQYF
TRBV7-9	TRBD1	few	TRBJ1-1	TGTGCCAGCAGCTACCCGGACAGGACGAACACTGAAGCTTTCTTT	CASSYPDRTNTEAFF
TRBV7-2	.	.	TRBJ2-5	TGTGCCAGCAGCTTAGGGTCCAGACAAGAGACCCAGTACTTC	CASSLGSRQETQYF
TRBV14	.	.	TRBJ2-7	TGTGCCAGCAGCCGTACAGGGAAACACGAGCAGTACTTC	CASSRTGKHEQYF
TRBV5-1	.	.	TRBJ2-3	TGCGCCAGCAGCGATGCGAGCGGTCCCCGAGGTACGCAGTATTTT	CASSDASGPRGTQYF
TRBV9	.	.	TRBJ1-2	TGTGCCAGCAGCCCAGGGCAGGAGCTGGGCTATGGCTACACCTTC	CASSPGQELGYGYTF
TRBV5-8	.	.	TRBJ2-1	TGTGCCAGCAGCCCCGCGGGGACTTCCACCAGCTCCTACAATGAGCAGTTCTTC	CASSPAGTSTSSYNEQFF
TRBV19	.	.	TRBJ1-1	TGTGCCAGTATGGGGGACACCTACACTGAAGCTTTCTTT	CASMGDTYTEAFF
TRBV5-4	TRBD1	few	TRBJ1-3	TGTGCCAGCAGCCCGTCCCGGGACAGCGGAAACACCATATATTTT	CASSPSRDSGNTIYF
TRBV5-1	.	.	TRBJ2-2	TGCGCCAGCAGCCTGGGCAGGGGAGGAAACACCGGGGAGCTGTTTTTT	CASSLGRGGNTGELFF
TRBV4-3	TRBD1	.	TRBJ1-1	TGCGCCAGCAGCCAATACAGGGGAACTGAAGCTTTCTTT	CASSQYRGTEAFF
TRBV2	TRBD1	.	TRBJ1-4	TGTGCCAGCGCCTCGACAGGGGTGAATGAAAAACTGTTTTTT	CASASTGVNEKLFF
TRBV6-6	.	few	TRBJ1-5	TGTGCCAGCAGTTACAGGGAAGGAAATCAGCCCCAGCATTTT	CASSYREGNQPQHF
TRBV30	.	.	TRBJ2-7	TGTGCCTCAGCCGGGACAAACTCCTACGAGCAGTACTTC	CASAGTNSYEQYF
TRBV5-1	.	.	TRBJ2-1	TGCGCCAGCAGCTTGGCCCTGGGGGCCTACAATGAGCAGTTCTTC	CASSLALGAYNEQFF
TRBV11-3	TRBD2	.	TRBJ2-1	TGTGCCAGCAGCGATGCCCGGGACTACTTATACAATGAGCAGTTCTTC	CASSDARDYLYNEQFF
TRBV5-6	.	.	TRBJ1-5	TGTGCCAGCAGCCGGCGGGGGGCCTATCAGCCCCAGCATTTT	CASSRRGAYQPQHF
TRBV7-9	.	.	TRBJ1-2	TGTGCCAGCAGCAGTCAGGGGCAGTACTATGGCTACACCTTC	CASSSQGQYYGYTF
TRBV30	.	.	TRBJ2-7	TGTGCCTGGAGTACCCGGTTTAACTCCTACGAGCAGTACTTC	CAWSTRFNSYEQYF
TRBV6-5	.	.	TRBJ2-1	TGTGCCAGCATTGACCCCTACAATGAGCAGTTCTTC	CASIDPYNEQFF
TRBV19	.	.	TRBJ1-1	TGTGCCAGTAGTATCGGGGATGAAGCTTTCTTT	CASSIGDEAFF
TRBV4-1	.	few	TRBJ2-3	TGCGCCAGCAGCCAAGTTGGGTTCAGCGAAGCCACAGATACGCAGTATTTT	CASSQVGFSEATDTQYF